This TCR beta chain was obtained from a study of neurological immune-mediated disorders. Study results and limitations: Phylogenetic grouping assigned the repertoires of 18 of 34 multiple sclerosis patients to a single cluster of related CDR3 sequences. This cluster may be a repertoire-level signature.

With 2 bases removed from V and 0 bases from J, the gap between germline ends came to 7 bases. CDR1 is LNHNV and CDR2 is YYDKDF in the germline V gene (reference sequence). CDR3 length: 15 amino acids. This clonotype was counted at least ten times. Its antigen is currently unknown. TCRdb analysed the 5' RACE reads with MiXCR anew, one entry per CDR3 protein. The top ten hold approximately 2.2% of the sample, which has 81,000 or so distinct CDR3 sequences, 4% to 6% seen once. This rearrangement joins TRBV15 to TRBJ2-2, with D possibly TRBD1 on 6 matching bases. The sequenced material came from PBMCs. The clonotype comes from a woman in her twenties or thirties with multiple sclerosis. Written as DNA, the CDR3 is TGTGCCACCAGCAGAAACAGGGCGAACACCGGGGAGCTGTTTTTT. It translates to CATSRNRANTGELFF.